The 29 T cell receptor beta chains below come from one sample, sequenced in a study of T cell responses to AZD1222 COVID-19 vaccine. Only in-frame clones appear in the TCRdb table, and some are missing; sequencing was by immunoSEQ multiplex PCR. The sample records about 140,000 clones, 75% to 95% being singletons. The starting material was peripheral blood, obtained 28 days after the second dose of the MenACWY control vaccine. These receptors were collected from an adult who received the MenACWY meningococcal vaccine as a control.

The gene calls are TRBV12-5 and TRBJ1-5, with 11 bases aligning to TRBD1. The CDR3 loop spans 16 amino acids. The V gene's germline CDR1 is LGHNT and CDR2 FRNRAP. J was trimmed by 9 bases and V by 1 base; bases with no gene match: 8. The CDR3 DNA reads as TGTGCTAGTGGTTTGGCGGGACAGGGGGGACTAGGGCCCCAGCATTTT. This sequence encodes CASGLAGQGGLGPQHF.

This clone was detected once. V gene TRBV6-5 combines with J gene TRBJ2-5; D assignment may be TRBD1 or TRBD2 (5 bases each). Trimming stripped 0 bases from V and 0 bases from J, with 11 bases between. The CDR3 contains 16 residues. The V gene's germline CDR1 is MNHEY and CDR2 SVGAGI. The CDR3 bases are TGTGCCAGCAGTTACTCGAGGGGCCAGTACCAAGAGACCCAGTACTTC. Its protein is CASSYSRGQYQETQYF.

DNA for the CDR3: TGTGCCAGTAGTATTCAGGTGGAACAGCCCCAGCATTTT. It encodes CASSIQVEQPQHF. The chain combines TRBV19 with TRBJ1-5, with D unclear. Germline V lookup: CDR1 LNHDA, CDR2 SQIVND (reference sequence). Deletions cut 3 bases from V and 7 bases from J, with 10 bases between. The CDR3 is 13 amino acids.

The chain is built from TRBV7-9 and TRBJ2-1; 12 bases align to TRBD2. CDR1 and CDR2 (germline): SEHNR, FQNEAQ (reference sequence). The CDR3 runs to 15 residues. V shed 5 bases, J shed 6 bases, and the junction held 5 bases outside the gene matches. The CDR3, as DNA: TGTGCCAGCAGCCCGGGGACTAGCGGGTCCAATGAGCAGTTCTTC. Protein product: CASSPGTSGSNEQFF.

The gene calls are TRBV5-1 and TRBJ1-1, with D possibly being TRBD1 (6 bases). Germline loops: CDR1 SGHRS, CDR2 YFSETQ. V gave up 5 bases and J gave up 5 bases, with 19 bases separating them. The CDR3 contains 15 residues. Here the CDR3 reads CASSYDLGGATEAFF. The CDR3 DNA sequence: TGCGCCAGCAGTTACGACTTGGGGGGCGCGACTGAAGCTTTCTTT.

The CDR3 DNA reads as TGTGCCAGCAGCCAAGCGGCGGGGCAGAACAATGAGCAGTTCTTC. This translates into CASSQAAGQNNEQFF. This sequence joins TRBV4-2 and TRBJ2-1; D possibly corresponds to TRBD2 (6 bases). Trimming stripped 1 base from V and 5 bases from J, with 12 bases between. The CDR3 covers 15 residues. Per germline, CDR1 LGHNA and CDR2 YNFKEQ.

This clone was observed once. The chain links TRBV24-1 to TRBJ2-1, with 12 bases identical to TRBD1. Looked up from germline, CDR1 is KGHDR and CDR2 is SFDVKD. The CDR3 runs 15 residues. With V trimmed by 4 bases and J by 8 bases, 5 bases remained unmatched. CDR3 protein: CATSELGQGADEQFF. DNA for the CDR3: TGTGCCACCAGTGAATTGGGACAGGGGGCCGATGAGCAGTTCTTC.

The V call is TRBV27, the J call TRBJ1-4; D remains unclear. Germline V gene lookup returns CDR1 MNHEY and CDR2 SMNVEV (reference sequence). V lost 10 bases to trimming and J lost 6 bases, with 18 bases between them. The CDR3 loop spans 14 amino acids. The CDR3, as DNA: TGTGCCACTCGATCATTTGGGCTCGATGAAAAACTGTTTTTT. As protein: CATRSFGLDEKLFF.

This clone was recorded once. The gene calls are TRBV12-5 and TRBJ2-3; 9 bases agree with TRBD2. The CDR3 runs 16 residues. The ends lost 0 bases at V and 6 bases at J; junction bases unmatched: 7. CDR1 is LGHNT and CDR2 is FRNRAP in the germline V gene. DNA of the CDR3: TGTGCTAGTGGTTTGGTACTTAGCGGGGGAGCCGATACGCAGTATTTT. Amino acids: CASGLVLSGGADTQYF.

The V and J genes are TRBV5-6 and TRBJ1-2, with D possibly matching TRBD1 (6 bases). CDR1 is SGHDT and CDR2 is YYEEEE in the germline V gene. Trimming cost V 4 bases and J 4 bases, with 8 bases left between them. The CDR3 consists of 12 residues. The DNA for the CDR3 is TGTGCCAGCAGCACGGACAGCTATGGCTACACCTTC. Translation gives CASSTDSYGYTF.

The chain combines TRBV9 with TRBJ2-1; 7 bases fit TRBD2. The CDR3 contains 16 residues. V was clipped by 0 bases and J by 3 bases; unmatched bases: 6. Germline V lookup: CDR1 SGDLS, CDR2 YYNGEE. The CDR3 region has the DNA TGTGCCAGCAGCGTAGCCAGTCCGGGGGGCTACAATGAGCAGTTCTTC. Protein sequence: CASSVASPGGYNEQFF.

The V call is TRBV5-1, the J call TRBJ1-2, with D perhaps TRBD1 (5 bases). V lost 3 bases to trimming and J lost 6 bases, with 18 bases between them. The germline gives CDR1 SGHRS, CDR2 YFSETQ. The CDR3 contains 15 residues. The CDR3 region has the DNA TGCGCCAGCAGCTCCGGGGGACGACGGCCTGATGGCTACACCTTC. Protein sequence: CASSSGGRRPDGYTF.

The chain links TRBV4-1 to TRBJ2-4; TRBD2 agrees at 10 bases. Per the germline V gene, CDR1 is MGHRA and CDR2 is YSYEKL. The CDR3 covers 16 residues. The ends lost 0 bases at V and 6 bases at J; junction bases unmatched: 5. CDR3 region: CASSQDLASGGNIQYF. The CDR3 region has the DNA TGCGCCAGCAGCCAAGATTTGGCTAGCGGGGGAAACATTCAGTACTTC.

The V and J genes are TRBV19 and TRBJ1-4; no firm D call. There are 14 residues in the CDR3. CDR1 is LNHDA, CDR2 SQIVND, per germline (reference sequence). Trimming pared 5 bases from V and 6 bases from J, leaving 13 bases between. This CDR3 reads CASSHGTSDEKLFF. For the CDR3, the DNA is TGTGCCAGTAGTCACGGAACGTCGGATGAAAAACTGTTTTTT. The full variable domain, in which reference TRBV19 and TRBJ1-4 provide the parts outside the CDR3, is DGGITQSPKYLFRKEGQNVTLSCEQNLNHDAMYWYRQDPGQGLRLIYYSQIVNDFQKGDIAEGYSVSREKKESFPLTVTSAQKNPTAFYLCASSHGTSDEKLFFGSGTQLSVL.

This chain uses TRBV28 with TRBJ1-2, with TRBD1 matching over 9 bases. The CDR3 totals 16 residues. The J segment lost 4 bases and the V segment lost 5 bases, leaving 11 bases of the junction unmatched. Germline V gene lookup returns CDR1 MDHEN and CDR2 SYDVKM. Here the CDR3 DNA reads TGTGCCAGCAGTGTTATCTCCGGGACAGGGTCCTATGGCTACACCTTC. Its translation is CASSVISGTGSYGYTF.

This chain joins TRBV7-6 and TRBJ1-1; D unresolved. CDR1 SGHVS and CDR2 FNYEAQ come from the germline V gene. Deletions cut 0 bases from V and 1 base from J, with 3 bases between. The CDR3 is 13 residues long. The CDR3 DNA reads as TGTGCCAGCAGCTTAGCCCAGAACACTGAAGCTTTCTTT. It encodes CASSLAQNTEAFF. The full variable domain, with the rest looked up from reference TRBV7-6 and TRBJ1-1, is GAGVSQSPRYKVTKRGQDVALRCDPISGHVSLYWYRQALGQGPEFLTYFNYEAQQDKSGLPNDRFSAERPEGSISTLTIQRTEQRDSAMYRCASSLAQNTEAFFGQGTRLTVV.

V and J are TRBV15 and TRBJ2-7; the D gene is possibly TRBD1 (6 bases). The CDR3 runs to 15 residues. The V gene's germline CDR1 is LNHNV and CDR2 YYDKDF (reference sequence). V dropped 0 bases and J dropped 9 bases, with 18 bases sitting between them. CDR3 loop: CATSRDGTPGQSQYF. Written as DNA, the CDR3 is TGTGCCACCAGCAGAGATGGGACCCCCGGACAGTCGCAGTACTTC.

This chain connects TRBV5-5 to TRBJ2-3; D is uncertain. The CDR3 is made up of 13 amino acids. Germline-derived CDR1 and CDR2 are SGHKS and YYEKEE (reference sequence). Trimming cost V 5 bases and J 2 bases, with 9 bases left between them. The CDR3 DNA follows: TGTGCCAGCAGGGCGGAAGCCACAGATACGCAGTATTTT. This translates into CASRAEATDTQYF.

This chain joins TRBV7-3 and TRBJ2-7; 11 positions match TRBD1. V shed 3 bases and J 3 bases; nucleotides not matched to a gene: 4. The germline V gene encodes CDR1 SGHTA and CDR2 FQGTGA. The CDR3 spans 15 residues. The CDR3 here is CASSFTGTGGYEQYF. CDR3 DNA: TGTGCCAGCAGCTTTACAGGGACAGGGGGCTACGAGCAGTACTTC.

This clone showed up just once. This chain joins TRBV5-4 and TRBJ2-7; D gene uncertain. V lost 0 bases to trimming and J lost 7 bases, with 26 bases between them. Per the germline V gene, CDR1 is SGHNT and CDR2 is YYREEE (reference sequence). This CDR3 is built from 18 residues. This CDR3 reads CASSLAPAYYGTKKEQYF. The CDR3 coding sequence is TGTGCCAGCAGCTTGGCCCCGGCATATTACGGCACAAAGAAGGAGCAGTACTTC.

The chain is built from TRBV9 and TRBJ1-1; D is undetermined. V was shortened by 3 bases and J by 6 bases, with 12 bases between the two germline ends. This CDR3 comprises 13 residues. Germline V gene data show CDR1 as SGDLS and CDR2 as YYNGEE. The DNA for the CDR3 is TGTGCCAGCAGCGGGACCCAAGGTCCTGAAGCTTTCTTT. Translated: CASSGTQGPEAFF.

This rearrangement joins TRBV28 to TRBJ2-7, with 7 nucleotides matching TRBD1. The trim removed 6 bases at V and 2 bases at J, leaving 4 bases unmatched. Looked up from germline, CDR1 is MDHEN and CDR2 is SYDVKM. The CDR3 contains 13 residues. CDR3 loop: CASRPGQTYEQYF. CDR3 DNA: TGTGCCAGCAGGCCGGGACAGACCTACGAGCAGTACTTC.

The J gene is TRBJ1-1, the V gene TRBV29-1, with 7 bases that match TRBD1. Trimming at V came to 7 bases and at J to 6 bases, leaving 5 bases not matched to a gene. The length of the CDR3 is 11 residues. CDR1 is SQVTM and CDR2 is ANQGSEA in the germline V gene. The CDR3 region is CSARQGSEAFF. Written as DNA, the CDR3 is TGCAGCGCCCGACAGGGATCTGAAGCTTTCTTT. Complete variable domain (other parts from reference TRBV29-1 and TRBJ1-1): SAVISQKPSRDICQRGTSLTIQCQVDSQVTMMFWYRQQPGQSLTLIATANQGSEATYESGFVIDKFPISRPNLTFSTLTVSNMSPEDSSIYLCSARQGSEAFFGQGTRLTVV.

This chain uses TRBV27 with TRBJ1-6; no reliable D call. V lost 7 bases and J lost 1, with 8 bases in between. This CDR3 comprises 14 residues. The V gene's germline CDR1 is MNHEY and CDR2 SMNVEV (reference sequence). CDR3 sequence reads: CASMSQSYNSPLHF. The CDR3 nucleotides read TGTGCCAGCATGAGCCAATCCTATAATTCACCCCTCCACTTT.

This chain links TRBV4-3 with TRBJ1-5, with D unresolved. This CDR3 contains 13 residues. Trimming stripped 0 bases from V and 6 bases from J, with 6 bases between. Germline CDR1 and CDR2: LGHNA and YSLEER. In nucleotides, the CDR3 is TGCGCCAGCAGCCAAGATAGGGTTCAGCCCCAGCATTTT. This gives the protein CASSQDRVQPQHF.

This chain joins TRBV29-1 and TRBJ2-3; 9 bases are a match to TRBD2. The germline CDR1 and CDR2 sequences are SQVTM and ANQGSEA. This CDR3 is 14 amino acids long. V lost 5 bases, J lost 3 bases, and 6 bases stayed unmatched. As DNA, the CDR3 is TGCAGCGTTAATAGCGGGAGCAATACAGATACGCAGTATTTT. Translation gives CSVNSGSNTDTQYF.

The CDR3 DNA reads TGCAGCGTTGAAATACAAAGCTCCTACAATGAGCAGTTCTTC. This encodes CSVEIQSSYNEQFF. The genes are TRBV29-1 and TRBJ2-1; D call uncertain. The CDR3 sequence is 14 residues long. V shed 2 bases and J shed 0 bases, with 8 bases lying between them. Germline CDR1 and CDR2: SQVTM and ANQGSEA.

Comment on this clone: Other DNA sequences of this sample code for an identical CDR3. This chain connects TRBV3-1 (or the pseudogene TRBV3-2) to TRBJ2-5; D is undetermined. Trimming shortened V by 1 base and J by 1 base, and 7 bases separated the two germline ends. There are 14 residues in the CDR3. From germline, CDR1 is LGHDT and CDR2 YNNKEL (reference sequence). CDR3 DNA sequence: TGTGCCAGCAGCCAAGGGATAGGCCAAGAGACCCAGTACTTC. Its protein is CASSQGIGQETQYF.

J is TRBJ1-1 and V is TRBV7-3; the D gene is possibly TRBD1 (6 bases). The germline CDR1 and CDR2 sequences are SGHTA and FQGTGA. The CDR3 covers 13 residues. V lost 3 bases and J 1 base, leaving 6 bases between the germline ends. The CDR3 region is CASSLTGNTEAFF. The CDR3 DNA reads TGTGCCAGCAGCTTGACAGGGAACACTGAAGCTTTCTTT.